The source of this T cell receptor beta chain is a study of CD8+CD57+ T cells in acquired aplastic anemia. As for this clonotype: The antigen remains undetermined. At one end the junction does not follow the germline gene, possibly because of a read error.

Genomic DNA acted as the template from which TCR beta VDJ combination and CDR3 sequence profiling were carried out. In TCRdb, the reads were re-called with MiXCR into one record per CDR3 protein. The sample carries about 130,000 distinct CDR3 sequences, around 50% recorded once. Notes on the study in general: The CD8+ Simpson's diversity of patients and controls was not significantly different.

This CDR3 has 15 amino acids. The germline CDR1 and CDR2 sequences are SGHTA and FQGNSA. This clonotype originated in a human donor in good health, serving as a control. The sample comprised sorted CD4+, CD8+, or CD8+CD57+ T cells (not recorded which) from PBMCs. V is TRBV7-2 and J is TRBJ1-1; D gene unclear. The CDR3: CATSSGHTVNTEAFF. The CDR3 DNA reads as TGTGCCACCAGCAGTGGCCATACAGTGAACACTGAAGCTTTCTTT.